The present entry profiles one T cell receptor beta chain with its context. What this receptor recognizes is not known. Within one base of it there is no much larger clone, and no base qualities were kept. The record originates from a study of T-cell memory formation after mild COVID-19 (dated by TCRdb to about 2021). General notes on the study: TCR sequence clusters from the two donors were found to be largely donor specific. Two young, previously healthy adult volunteers made up the cohort, one male and one female. In a couple of donors, T-cell clones that expanded and contracted after mild COVID-19 were followed by sequencing TCRalpha and TCRbeta repertoires longitudinally. The study at large found these results: Contracting CD4+ clones were found mainly in CM and EM memory subsets, while CD8+ clones were enriched in EMRA. The second-wave clones that peaked on day 37 were not confirmed to be SARS-CoV-2 specific. The study included only a couple of mild cases, and larger cohorts that include severe cases with pre-infection samples were judged to be necessary. Balanced CD4/CD8 phenotypes were observed for clones contracting from day 15 to 85, whereas a bias towards CD4+ was observed for a second wave of clones expanding from day 15 to 37. The detection of some responding clones in pre-infection memory suggests that pre-existing cross-reactive memory T cells joined the SARS-CoV-2 response.

TCRdb lists the instrument as Illumina NovaSeq 6000. TCRalpha and TCRbeta cDNA libraries were constructed by 5'RACE with constant-segment primers, with sample barcodes and unique molecular identifiers being introduced. Trizol reagent was used to extract RNA from every sample. Amplification of the libraries took two PCR steps, and the second step added a second sample barcode plus Illumina TruSeq adapters. Sequencing of the libraries was done on an Illumina NovaSeq, producing 2 x 150 bp paired-end reads. For the original study's pipeline: Reads were demultiplexed and collapsed into UMI-guided consensus sequences with migec v1.2.7. Using mixcr v2.1.11, the UMI consensuses were aligned to TRA and TRB V and J templates and assembled into clonotypes. A clonotype was counted as expanded or contracted only when both edgeR and NoisET called the clonotype significant, with the noise models trained on biological replicates. For edgeR calls, a false discovery rate-adjusted p below 0.01 and a log2 fold-change threshold of 1 were applied. As an exploratory analysis of dynamics, PCA with hierarchical clustering was applied to max-normalized trajectories of the 1000 most abundant clonotypes. Separately sequenced CD4+ and CD8+ repertoires were used to assign a CD4 or CD8 phenotype to each responding clone. TCRdb passed the public sequencing reads through fastp at Q25 and MiXCR, retaining productive beta sequences. Every entry covers one CDR3 protein and lists the most common genes and DNA from its rows. None of the V and J calls come from the authors' own analysis; TCRdb made them. This sample comprises around 260,000 distinct CDR3 sequences, 15% to 20% of them detected only once. The top ten clones comprise roughly 20% of the sample.

V is clipped by 0 bases and J by 10 bases, and the sequence between their germline boundaries is 16 bases long. Including the terminal cysteine and phenylalanine, the CDR3 comprises 15 residues. This entry keeps only the CDR3 DNA: 45 bases, framed from base 1. The germline V gene provides CDR1 ENHRY and CDR2 SYGVKD. Ficoll-Paque density gradient centrifugation was the method used to isolate PBMCs. The receptor chain draws on TRBV10-3 and TRBJ2-1; the D region possibly corresponds to TRBD1 (7 bases align). The material sequenced was PBMCs or a T cell subset sorted from them (not recorded which). The TCR originated in a young man who had mild COVID-19 (a few samples of this study predate the infection). The sample titles of this study are shuffled in the database, so cell type and time point are left out; the donor was told from shared clones. The sequenced DNA is TGTGCCATCAGTGAGTCGAGATCAGGGGGGTACGAGCAGTTCTTC. Its protein is CAISESRSGGYEQFF.